This T cell receptor beta chain was sequenced during a study of early T cells in non-severe SARS-CoV-2 infection. At the level of the study: RNA in bulk from unsorted whole blood was sequenced, and chains were unpaired. Study-wide results and caveats: Anti-spike CD8 responses were favored in VDJdb matching, and private and CD4 specificities were missed.

Researchers attached unique molecular identifiers to individual cDNA molecules. MiXCR, applied by TCRdb to the 5' RACE reads, yields one record per CDR3 protein. The profile shows approximately 79,000 distinct CDR3 sequences, under 15% of them singletons. With 4 bases clipped from V and 4 bases from J, the junction kept 7 bases outside the gene matches. Germline V lookup: CDR1 MGHRA, CDR2 YSYEKL. This CDR3 contains 17 residues. On this clonotype: No antigen is known for it.

The rearrangement links TRBV4-1 to TRBJ2-2; 12 bases line up with TRBD2. The origin of this receptor is an adult who was a healthcare worker with PCR-confirmed SARS-CoV-2 infection or an uninfected control (not recorded which). Sequencing was done on a sample of whole blood. This CDR3 reads CASSRFLAGGGTGELFF. In nucleotides, the CDR3 is TGCGCCAGCAGCCGCTTCCTAGCGGGAGGGGGCACCGGGGAGCTGTTTTTT.